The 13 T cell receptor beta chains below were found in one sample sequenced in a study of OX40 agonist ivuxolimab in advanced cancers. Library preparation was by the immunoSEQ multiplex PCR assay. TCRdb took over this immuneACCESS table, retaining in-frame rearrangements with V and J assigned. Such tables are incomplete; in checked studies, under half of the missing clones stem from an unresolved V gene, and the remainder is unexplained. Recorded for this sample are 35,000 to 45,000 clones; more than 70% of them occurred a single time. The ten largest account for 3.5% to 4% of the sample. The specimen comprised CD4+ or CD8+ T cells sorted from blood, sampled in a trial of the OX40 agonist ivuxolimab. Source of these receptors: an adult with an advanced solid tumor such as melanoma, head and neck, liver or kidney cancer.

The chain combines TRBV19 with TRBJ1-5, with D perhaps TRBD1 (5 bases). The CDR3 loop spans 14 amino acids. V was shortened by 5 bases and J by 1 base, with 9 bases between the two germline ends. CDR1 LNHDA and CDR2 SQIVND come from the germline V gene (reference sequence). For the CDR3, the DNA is TGTGCCAGTAGTCCAGGGAGGAGCAATCAGCCCCAGCATTTT. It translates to CASSPGRSNQPQHF.

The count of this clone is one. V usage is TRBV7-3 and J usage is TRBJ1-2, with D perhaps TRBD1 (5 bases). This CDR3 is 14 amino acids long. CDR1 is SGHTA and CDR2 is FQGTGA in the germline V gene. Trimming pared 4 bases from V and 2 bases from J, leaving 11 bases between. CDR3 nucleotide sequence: TGTGCCAGCAGCTACGGGGACGGAAACTATGGCTACACCTTC. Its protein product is CASSYGDGNYGYTF.

The CDR3, as DNA: TGTGCCAGCGGCTCGGACTTGGGGGCGTACGAGCAGTACTTC. Translated: CASGSDLGAYEQYF. The V and J genes are TRBV2 and TRBJ2-7; possible D gene TRBD1, 6 bases. The CDR3 extends over 14 amino acids. Deletions cut 8 bases from V and 4 bases from J, with 18 bases between. The germline CDR1 and CDR2 sequences are SNHLY and FYNNEI. The complete variable domain, with remaining parts taken from reference TRBV2 and TRBJ2-7, reads EPEVTQTPSHQVTQMGQEVILRCVPISNHLYFYWYRQILGQKVEFLVSFYNNEISEKSEIFDDQFSVERPDGSNFTLKIRSTKLEDSAMYFCASGSDLGAYEQYFGPGTRLTVT.

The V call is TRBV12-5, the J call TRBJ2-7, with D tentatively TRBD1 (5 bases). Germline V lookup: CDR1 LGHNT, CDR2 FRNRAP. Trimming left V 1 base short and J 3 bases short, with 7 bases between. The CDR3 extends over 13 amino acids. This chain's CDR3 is CASGLGRDYEQYF. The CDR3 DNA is TGTGCTAGTGGTTTGGGCAGGGACTACGAGCAGTACTTC.

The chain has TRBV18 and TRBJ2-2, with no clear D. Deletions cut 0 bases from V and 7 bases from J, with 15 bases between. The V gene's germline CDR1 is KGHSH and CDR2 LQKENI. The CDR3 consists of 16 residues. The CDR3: CASSPPQRLLGGELFF. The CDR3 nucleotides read TGTGCCAGCTCACCACCTCAGAGGCTTTTAGGCGGGGAGCTGTTTTTT.

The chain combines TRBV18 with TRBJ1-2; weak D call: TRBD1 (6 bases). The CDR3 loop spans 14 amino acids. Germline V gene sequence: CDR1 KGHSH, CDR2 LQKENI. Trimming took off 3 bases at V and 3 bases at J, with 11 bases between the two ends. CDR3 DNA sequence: TGTGCCAGCTCACCCCCAGGGGTGGACTATGGCTACACCTTC. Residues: CASSPPGVDYGYTF.

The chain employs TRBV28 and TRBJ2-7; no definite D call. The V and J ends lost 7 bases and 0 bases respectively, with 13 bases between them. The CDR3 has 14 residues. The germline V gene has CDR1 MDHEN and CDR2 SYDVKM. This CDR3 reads CASIDDTSSYEQYF. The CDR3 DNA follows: TGTGCCAGCATTGATGACACGAGCTCCTACGAGCAGTACTTC.

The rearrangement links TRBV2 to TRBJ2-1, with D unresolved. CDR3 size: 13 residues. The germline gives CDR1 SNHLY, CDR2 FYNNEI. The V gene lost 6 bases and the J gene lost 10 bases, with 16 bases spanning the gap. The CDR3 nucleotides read TGTGCCAGCAGGGGGAACGTCCGAGGCGAGCAGTTCTTC. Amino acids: CASRGNVRGEQFF.

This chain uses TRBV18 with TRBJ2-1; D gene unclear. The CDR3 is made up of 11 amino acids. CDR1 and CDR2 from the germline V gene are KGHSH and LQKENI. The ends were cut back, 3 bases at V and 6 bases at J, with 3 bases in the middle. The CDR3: CASSPSNEQFF. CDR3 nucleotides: TGTGCCAGCTCACCTAGCAATGAGCAGTTCTTC.

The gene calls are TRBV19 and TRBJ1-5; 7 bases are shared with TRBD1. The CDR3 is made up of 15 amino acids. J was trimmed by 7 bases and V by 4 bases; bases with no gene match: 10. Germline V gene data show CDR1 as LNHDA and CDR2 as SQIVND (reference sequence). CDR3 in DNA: TGTGCCAGTAGTACCCTCGACAGGGAACGCCAGCCCCAGCATTTT. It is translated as CASSTLDRERQPQHF.

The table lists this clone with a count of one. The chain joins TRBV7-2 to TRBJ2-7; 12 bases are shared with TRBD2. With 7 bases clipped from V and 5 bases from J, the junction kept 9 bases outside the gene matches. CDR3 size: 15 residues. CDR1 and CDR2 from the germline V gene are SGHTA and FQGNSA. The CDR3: CASNRRLAGVNEQYF. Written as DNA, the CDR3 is TGTGCCAGCAACCGACGACTAGCGGGAGTCAACGAGCAGTACTTC.

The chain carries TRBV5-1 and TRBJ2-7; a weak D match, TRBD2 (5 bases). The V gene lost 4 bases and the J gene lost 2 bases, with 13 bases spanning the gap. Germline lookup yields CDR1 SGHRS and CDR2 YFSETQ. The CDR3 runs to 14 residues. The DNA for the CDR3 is TGCGCCAGCAGCCCGAGGGTCCCTCCCTACGAGCAGTACTTC. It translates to CASSPRVPPYEQYF. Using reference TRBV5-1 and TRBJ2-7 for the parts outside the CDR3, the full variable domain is KAGVTQTPRYLIKTRGQQVTLSCSPISGHRSVSWYQQTPGQGLQFLFEYFSETQRNKGNFPGRFSGRQFSNSRSEMNVSTLELGDSALYLCASSPRVPPYEQYFGPGTRLTVT.

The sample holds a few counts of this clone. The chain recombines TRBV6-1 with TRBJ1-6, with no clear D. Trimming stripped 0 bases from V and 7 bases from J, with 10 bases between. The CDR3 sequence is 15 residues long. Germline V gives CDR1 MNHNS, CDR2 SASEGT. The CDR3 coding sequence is TGTGCCAGCAGTGAAGCCGGACTTCTAAATTCACCCCTCCACTTT. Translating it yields CASSEAGLLNSPLHF.